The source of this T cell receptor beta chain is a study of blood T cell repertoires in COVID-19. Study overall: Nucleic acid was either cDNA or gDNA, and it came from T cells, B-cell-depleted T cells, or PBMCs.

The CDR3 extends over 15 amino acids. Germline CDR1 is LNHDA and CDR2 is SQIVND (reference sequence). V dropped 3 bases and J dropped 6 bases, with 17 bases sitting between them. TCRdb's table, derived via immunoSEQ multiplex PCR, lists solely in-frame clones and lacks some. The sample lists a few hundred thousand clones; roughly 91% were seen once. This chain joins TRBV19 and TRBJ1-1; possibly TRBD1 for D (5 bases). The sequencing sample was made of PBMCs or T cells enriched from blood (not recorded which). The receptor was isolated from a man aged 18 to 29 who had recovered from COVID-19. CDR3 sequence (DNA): TGTGCCAGTAGTATGTCGGGAGGGGCCCGCGCTGAAGCTTTCTTT. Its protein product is CASSMSGGARAEAFF.